This entry features one TCR beta chain sequence. As yet, its antigen is unknown. Repertoires were generated with immunoSEQ multiplex PCR, while TCRdb's copy carries only in-frame clones and drops some. The sample lists about 2.1 million clones, approximately 94% occurring once. These data belong to a study of shared clonotypes between healthy human individuals. Study findings and constraints: Rarefaction curves obtained for sorted subsets showed sequencing incomplete despite large depth. Non-shared clonotypes showed lower generation probabilities than clonotypes common to all four donors. Sample collection involved blood only; tissue repertoires are likely different.

CD8 cells regarded as naive lacked CD45RO, were positively chosen for CCR7, and omitted terminally differentiated effector memory CD45RA+ cells. The study drew all its donors from Caucasian adults living in Nashville, Tennessee. Germline loops: CDR1 MNHEY, CDR2 SMNVEV (reference sequence). The CDR3 runs 15 residues. The V end lost 2 bases, the J end lost 2 bases, and 12 bases lay between the germline ends. Sequencing input: naive CD8+ T cells from PBMCs. The rearrangement joins TRBV27 to TRBJ2-5, with D unresolved. The TCR comes from a man younger than 35 in good health. Some clones in this sample may be carry-over from other donors' samples. DNA for the CDR3: TGTGCCAGCAGTTTAAGGTACAGAAAACAAGAGACCCAGTACTTC. Amino acid sequence: CASSLRYRKQETQYF.